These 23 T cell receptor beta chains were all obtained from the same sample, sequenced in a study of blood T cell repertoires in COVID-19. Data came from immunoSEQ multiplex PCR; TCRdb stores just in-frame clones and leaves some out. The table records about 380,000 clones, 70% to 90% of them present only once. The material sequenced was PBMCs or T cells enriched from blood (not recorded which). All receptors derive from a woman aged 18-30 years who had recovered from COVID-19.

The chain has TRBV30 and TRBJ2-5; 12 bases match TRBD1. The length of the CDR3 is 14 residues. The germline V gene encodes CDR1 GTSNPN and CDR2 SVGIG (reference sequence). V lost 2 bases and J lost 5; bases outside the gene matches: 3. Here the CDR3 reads CAWSSGQGAETQYF. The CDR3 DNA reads TGTGCCTGGAGTTCGGGACAGGGGGCCGAGACCCAGTACTTC.

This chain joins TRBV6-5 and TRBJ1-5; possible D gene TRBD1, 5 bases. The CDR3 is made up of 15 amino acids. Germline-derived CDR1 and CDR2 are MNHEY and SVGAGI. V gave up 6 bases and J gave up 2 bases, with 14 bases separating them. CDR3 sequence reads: CASRGLGVGNQPQHF. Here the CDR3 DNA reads TGTGCCAGCAGGGGTTTAGGGGTGGGCAATCAGCCCCAGCATTTT.

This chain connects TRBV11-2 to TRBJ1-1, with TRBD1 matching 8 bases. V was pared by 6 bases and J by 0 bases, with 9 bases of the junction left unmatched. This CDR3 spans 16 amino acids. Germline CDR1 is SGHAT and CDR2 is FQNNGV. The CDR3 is CASSSGTGAMNTEAFF. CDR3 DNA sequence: TGTGCCAGCAGTTCTGGGACAGGAGCGATGAACACTGAAGCTTTCTTT.

For the CDR3, the DNA is TGTGCCAGCAGAAAGAGAGGGGACAGGGGGCACCCAAACTATGGCTACACCTTC. Amino acid sequence: CASRKRGDRGHPNYGYTF. This chain uses TRBV27 with TRBJ1-2, with 12 bases matching TRBD1. Germline assignment: CDR1 MNHEY and CDR2 SMNVEV (reference sequence). Losses at the gene ends were 6 bases for V and 2 bases for J; bases not matched to a gene: 13. This CDR3 has 18 residues.

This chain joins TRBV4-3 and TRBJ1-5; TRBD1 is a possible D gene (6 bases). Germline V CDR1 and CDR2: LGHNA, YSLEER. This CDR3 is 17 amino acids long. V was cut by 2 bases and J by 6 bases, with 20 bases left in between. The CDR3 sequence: CASSQRKPEQGIQPQHF. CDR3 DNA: TGCGCCAGCAGCCAACGAAAACCGGAACAGGGTATTCAGCCCCAGCATTTT.

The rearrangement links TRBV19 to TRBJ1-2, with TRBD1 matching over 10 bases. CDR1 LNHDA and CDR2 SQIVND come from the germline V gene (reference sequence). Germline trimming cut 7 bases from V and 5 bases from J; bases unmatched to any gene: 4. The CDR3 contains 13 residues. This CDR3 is CASTGDRGYGYTF. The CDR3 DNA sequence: TGTGCCAGTACCGGGGACAGGGGATATGGCTACACCTTC.

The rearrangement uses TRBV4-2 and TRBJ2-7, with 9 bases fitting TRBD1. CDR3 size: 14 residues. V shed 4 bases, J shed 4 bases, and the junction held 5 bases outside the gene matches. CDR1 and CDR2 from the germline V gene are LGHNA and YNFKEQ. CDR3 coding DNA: TGTGCCAGCAGCCGGGACAGGGTAGGGTACGAGCAGTACTTC. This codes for CASSRDRVGYEQYF.

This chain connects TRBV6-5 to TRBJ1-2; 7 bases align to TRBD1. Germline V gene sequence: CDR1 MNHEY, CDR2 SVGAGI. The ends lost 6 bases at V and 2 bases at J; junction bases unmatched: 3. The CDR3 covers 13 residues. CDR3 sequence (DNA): TGTGCCAGCAGAAAGACAGGGAACTATGGCTACACCTTC. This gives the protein CASRKTGNYGYTF.

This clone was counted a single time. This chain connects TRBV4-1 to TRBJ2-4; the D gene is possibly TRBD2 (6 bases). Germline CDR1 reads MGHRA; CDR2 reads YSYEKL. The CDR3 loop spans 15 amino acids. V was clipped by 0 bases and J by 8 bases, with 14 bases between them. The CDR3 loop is CASSQDSSAGYIQYF. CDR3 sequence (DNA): TGCGCCAGCAGCCAAGATTCGTCAGCGGGTTACATTCAGTACTTC.

The CDR3 nucleotides are TGTGCCAGCAGCTTGGCCAACAGGAACACAGATACGCAGTATTTT. This sequence encodes CASSLANRNTDTQYF. The V and J genes are TRBV5-4 and TRBJ2-3; D may be TRBD1 (5 bases). The CDR3 is 15 residues long. Trimming shortened V by 0 bases and J by 2 bases, and 10 bases separated the two germline ends. The germline gives CDR1 SGHNT, CDR2 YYREEE (reference sequence).

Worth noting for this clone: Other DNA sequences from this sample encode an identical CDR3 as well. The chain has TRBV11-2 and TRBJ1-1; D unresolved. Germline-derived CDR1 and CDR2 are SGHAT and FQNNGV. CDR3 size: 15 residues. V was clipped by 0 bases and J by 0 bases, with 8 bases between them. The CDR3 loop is CASSLEAGMNTEAFF. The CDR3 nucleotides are TGTGCCAGCAGCTTAGAAGCAGGTATGAACACTGAAGCTTTCTTT.

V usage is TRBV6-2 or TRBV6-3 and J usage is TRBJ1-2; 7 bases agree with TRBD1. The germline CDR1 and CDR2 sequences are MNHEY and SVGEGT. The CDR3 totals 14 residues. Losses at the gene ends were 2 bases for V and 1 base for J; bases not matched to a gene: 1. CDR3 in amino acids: CASSYRQGNYGYTF. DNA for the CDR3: TGTGCCAGCAGTTACCGACAGGGTAACTATGGCTACACCTTC.

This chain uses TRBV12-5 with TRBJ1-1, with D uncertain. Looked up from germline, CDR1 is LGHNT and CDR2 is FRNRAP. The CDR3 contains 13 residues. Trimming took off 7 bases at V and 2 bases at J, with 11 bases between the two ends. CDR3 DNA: TGTGCTAGTGCCATCCAGGCTAACACTGAAGCTTTCTTT. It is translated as CASAIQANTEAFF.

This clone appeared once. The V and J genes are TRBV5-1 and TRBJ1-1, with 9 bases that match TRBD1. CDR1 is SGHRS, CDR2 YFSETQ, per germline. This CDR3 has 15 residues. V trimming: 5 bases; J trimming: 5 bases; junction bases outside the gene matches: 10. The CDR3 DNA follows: TGCGCCAGCAGGCGGGACAGGGAGGCGGGGACTGAAGCTTTCTTT. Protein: CASRRDREAGTEAFF. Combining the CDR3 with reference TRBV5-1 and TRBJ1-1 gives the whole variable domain KAGVTQTPRYLIKTRGQQVTLSCSPISGHRSVSWYQQTPGQGLQFLFEYFSETQRNKGNFPGRFSGRQFSNSRSEMNVSTLELGDSALYLCASRRDREAGTEAFFGQGTRLTVV.

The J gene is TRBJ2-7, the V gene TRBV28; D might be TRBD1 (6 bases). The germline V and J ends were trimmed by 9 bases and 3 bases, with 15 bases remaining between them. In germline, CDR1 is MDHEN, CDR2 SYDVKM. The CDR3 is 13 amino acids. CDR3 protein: CASSPGQLYEQYF. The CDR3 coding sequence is TGTGCCAGTTCGCCCGGACAGCTCTACGAGCAGTACTTC. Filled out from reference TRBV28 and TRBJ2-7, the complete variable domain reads DVKVTQSSRYLVKRTGEKVFLECVQDMDHENMFWYRQDPGLGLRLIYFSYDVKMKEKGDIPEGYSVSREKKERFSLILESASTNQTSMYLCASSPGQLYEQYFGPGTRLTVT.

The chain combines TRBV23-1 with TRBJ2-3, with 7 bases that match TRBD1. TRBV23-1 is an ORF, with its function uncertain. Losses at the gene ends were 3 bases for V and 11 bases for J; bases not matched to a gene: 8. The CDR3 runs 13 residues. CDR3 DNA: TGCGCCAGCAGTCACCAAACAGGGGCCTTGCAGTATTTT. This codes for CASSHQTGALQYF.

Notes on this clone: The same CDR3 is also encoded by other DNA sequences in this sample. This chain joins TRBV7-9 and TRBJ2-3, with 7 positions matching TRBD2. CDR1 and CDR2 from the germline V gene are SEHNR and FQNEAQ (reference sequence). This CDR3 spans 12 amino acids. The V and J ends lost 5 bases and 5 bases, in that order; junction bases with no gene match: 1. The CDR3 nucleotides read TGTGCCAGCAGCCCGGGGGGAGATACGCAGTATTTT. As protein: CASSPGGDTQYF.

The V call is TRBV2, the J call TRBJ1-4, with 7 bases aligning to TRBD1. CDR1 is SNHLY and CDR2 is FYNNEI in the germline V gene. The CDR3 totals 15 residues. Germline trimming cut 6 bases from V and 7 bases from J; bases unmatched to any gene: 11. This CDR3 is CASRETGSALEKLFF. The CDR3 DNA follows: TGTGCCAGCAGAGAGACAGGGTCTGCTCTTGAAAAACTGTTTTTT.

The CDR3 DNA reads as TGTGCCAGTAGTATATCCTCGGGATTGAACACTGAAGCTTTCTTT. Translated: CASSISSGLNTEAFF. The gene calls are TRBV19 and TRBJ1-1; no reliable D call. Trimming stripped 2 bases from V and 0 bases from J, with 10 bases between. Germline CDR1 and CDR2: LNHDA and SQIVND (reference sequence). CDR3 size: 15 residues.

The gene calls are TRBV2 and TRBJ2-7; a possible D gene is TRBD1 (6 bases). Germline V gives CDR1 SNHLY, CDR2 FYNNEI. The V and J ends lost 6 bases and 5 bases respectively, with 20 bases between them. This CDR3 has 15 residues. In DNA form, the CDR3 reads TGTGCCAGCAGGGGACAAGGGATAGGTCTCAACGAGCAGTACTTC. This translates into CASRGQGIGLNEQYF.

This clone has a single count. In nucleotides, the CDR3 is TGTGCCAGTAGTCCAATACTGACAGGCGACTACACCTTC. Its protein product is CASSPILTGDYTF. The chain employs TRBV19 and TRBJ1-2, with a possible D match to TRBD1 (6 bases). Germline lookup yields CDR1 LNHDA and CDR2 SQIVND (reference sequence). V was clipped by 5 bases and J by 10 bases, with 17 bases between them. This CDR3 comprises 13 residues. The entire variable domain, with the rest obtained from reference TRBV19 and TRBJ1-2, is as follows: DGGITQSPKYLFRKEGQNVTLSCEQNLNHDAMYWYRQDPGQGLRLIYYSQIVNDFQKGDIAEGYSVSREKKESFPLTVTSAQKNPTAFYLCASSPILTGDYTFGSGTRLTVV.

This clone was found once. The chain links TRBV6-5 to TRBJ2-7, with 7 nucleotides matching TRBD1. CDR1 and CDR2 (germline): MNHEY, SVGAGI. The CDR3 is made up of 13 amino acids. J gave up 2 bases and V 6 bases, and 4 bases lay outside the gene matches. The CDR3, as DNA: TGTGCCAGCAGAGGGACAGCGACCTACGAGCAGTACTTC. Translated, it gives CASRGTATYEQYF.

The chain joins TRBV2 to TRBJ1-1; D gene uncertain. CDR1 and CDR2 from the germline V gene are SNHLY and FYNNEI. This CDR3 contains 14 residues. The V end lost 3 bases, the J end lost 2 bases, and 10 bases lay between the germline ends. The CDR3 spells CASSELTANTEAFF. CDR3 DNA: TGTGCCAGCAGTGAGTTAACAGCTAACACTGAAGCTTTCTTT. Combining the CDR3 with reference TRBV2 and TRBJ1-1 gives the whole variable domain EPEVTQTPSHQVTQMGQEVILRCVPISNHLYFYWYRQILGQKVEFLVSFYNNEISEKSEIFDDQFSVERPDGSNFTLKIRSTKLEDSAMYFCASSELTANTEAFFGQGTRLTVV.